Listed here are 13 T cell receptor beta chains from one sample, sequenced in a study of blood T cell repertoires in COVID-19. The assay was immunoSEQ multiplex PCR, and TCRdb's table has in-frame clones only and misses some. Of about 310,000 clones in the sample, roughly 84% were seen once. The sample was peripheral blood. These TCRs come from a man over 45 with active or convalescent COVID-19.

This chain connects TRBV27 to TRBJ1-1; maybe TRBD1 (6 bases). V gave up 0 bases and J gave up 7 bases, with 12 bases separating them. Germline lookup yields CDR1 MNHEY and CDR2 SMNVEV (reference sequence). The CDR3 has 14 amino acids. This CDR3 reads CASSLSGRGNEAFF. The CDR3 nucleotides are TGTGCCAGCAGTTTATCGGGCAGGGGAAATGAAGCTTTCTTT.

The chain carries TRBV4-1 and TRBJ1-4, with a tentative D call TRBD1 (5 bases). Germline lookup yields CDR1 MGHRA and CDR2 YSYEKL. Trimming removed 1 base at V and 2 bases at J, with 8 bases between. This CDR3 contains 15 residues. For the CDR3, the DNA is TGCGCCAGCAGCCAAGGGGGGAGGACTAATGAAAAACTGTTTTTT. Its protein product is CASSQGGRTNEKLFF.

J is TRBJ1-1 and V is TRBV5-1, with no clear D. This CDR3 is built from 13 residues. Trimming left V 4 bases short and J 1 base short, with 8 bases between. The germline gives CDR1 SGHRS, CDR2 YFSETQ. CDR3 sequence (DNA): TGCGCCAGCAGCGTCTCTTCGAACACTGAAGCTTTCTTT. It codes for CASSVSSNTEAFF.

The chain carries TRBV6-5 and TRBJ1-3; possibly TRBD1 for D (6 bases). The germline V gene has CDR1 MNHEY and CDR2 SVGAGI. Trimming took off 8 bases at V and 2 bases at J, with 10 bases between the two ends. This CDR3 has 13 amino acids. The CDR3 protein is CASDRDTGNTIYF. The CDR3 nucleotides read TGTGCCAGCGACCGGGACACTGGAAACACCATATATTTT.

The chain combines TRBV5-8 with TRBJ1-2; perhaps TRBD1 as D (6 bases). CDR1 and CDR2 from the germline V gene are SGHTS and YDEGEE. This CDR3 spans 12 amino acids. The ends were cut back, 4 bases at V and 12 bases at J, with 16 bases in the middle. The CDR3 region has the DNA TGTGCCAGCAGCGGCGAACAGGGTCGGGACACCTTC. This translates into CASSGEQGRDTF.

The chain joins TRBV5-5 to TRBJ1-5; D is unclear. Germline V lookup: CDR1 SGHKS, CDR2 YYEKEE (reference sequence). The length of the CDR3 is 13 residues. V was pared by 0 bases and J by 7 bases, with 8 bases between. The CDR3 protein is CASSLVQLQPQHF. The CDR3 DNA reads as TGTGCCAGCAGCTTGGTACAACTACAGCCCCAGCATTTT.

The chain joins TRBV6-2 or TRBV6-3 to TRBJ2-6; 8 bases line up with TRBD2. The CDR3 is 18 residues long. Germline V gives CDR1 MNHEY, CDR2 SVGEGT. The ends lost 4 bases at V and 2 bases at J; junction bases unmatched: 10. The DNA for the CDR3 is TGTGCCAGCAGTTCTCTGTCGGGGGGGCAGGCTGGGGCCAACGTCCTGACTTTC. Its translation is CASSSLSGGQAGANVLTF.

The CDR3 DNA reads as TGCGCCAGCAGCTTATTTCAAACAGGGACCTATAATTCACCCCTCCACTTT. Its translation is CASSLFQTGTYNSPLHF. This chain connects TRBV5-1 to TRBJ1-6, with D possibly TRBD1 on 6 matching bases. The CDR3 extends over 17 amino acids. CDR1 is SGHRS and CDR2 is YFSETQ in the germline V gene. V lost 2 bases and J lost 2, with 14 bases in between.

The chain carries TRBV19 and TRBJ2-6; a possible D gene is TRBD2 (6 bases). The CDR3 sequence is 18 residues long. Germline V lookup: CDR1 LNHDA, CDR2 SQIVND (reference sequence). The V gene lost 5 bases and the J gene lost 0 bases, with 17 bases spanning the gap. The CDR3 DNA follows: TGTGCCAGTAGTCGCGGGCGGGGCCTAATCTCTGGGGCCAACGTCCTGACTTTC. Translated, it gives CASSRGRGLISGANVLTF. The full variable domain, rest sourced from reference TRBV19 and TRBJ2-6, is DGGITQSPKYLFRKEGQNVTLSCEQNLNHDAMYWYRQDPGQGLRLIYYSQIVNDFQKGDIAEGYSVSREKKESFPLTVTSAQKNPTAFYLCASSRGRGLISGANVLTFGAGSRLTVL.

V is TRBV10-3 and J is TRBJ1-1; 8 bases align to TRBD1. Trimming removed 5 bases from V and 5 bases from J; junction bases left unmatched: 10. The CDR3 runs to 15 residues. CDR1 is ENHRY, CDR2 SYGVKD, per germline. This CDR3 reads CAISNGQGRGTEAFF. DNA for the CDR3: TGTGCCATCAGTAACGGACAGGGTAGGGGTACTGAAGCTTTCTTT.

This sequence joins TRBV11-2 and TRBJ2-3; D is unclear. Per the germline V gene, CDR1 is SGHAT and CDR2 is FQNNGV. The CDR3 loop spans 16 amino acids. V was shortened by 4 bases and J by 7 bases, with 21 bases between the two germline ends. Written as DNA, the CDR3 is TGTGCCAGCAGCTCTAAGCCCCCTAACCTCGTGAATACGCAGTATTTT. The encoded protein is CASSSKPPNLVNTQYF.

This chain joins TRBV18 and TRBJ2-1, with TRBD2 identical over 14 bases. V lost 4 bases to trimming and J lost 5 bases; unmatched junction nucleotides: 1. The length of the CDR3 is 15 residues. CDR1 KGHSH and CDR2 LQKENI come from the germline V gene. The CDR3 here is CASSLGLAGDNEQFF. The CDR3 nucleotides are TGTGCCAGCTCACTGGGACTAGCGGGAGACAATGAGCAGTTCTTC.

This clone was counted only a few times. The chain recombines TRBV30 with TRBJ1-6; no clear D gene. Germline-derived CDR1 and CDR2 are GTSNPN and SVGIG (reference sequence). There are 17 residues in the CDR3. V was shortened by 3 bases and J by 0 bases, with 15 bases between the two germline ends. The CDR3 is CAWSAGGMSSYNSPLHF. CDR3 bases: TGTGCCTGGAGCGCCGGAGGGATGAGCTCCTATAATTCACCCCTCCACTTT.